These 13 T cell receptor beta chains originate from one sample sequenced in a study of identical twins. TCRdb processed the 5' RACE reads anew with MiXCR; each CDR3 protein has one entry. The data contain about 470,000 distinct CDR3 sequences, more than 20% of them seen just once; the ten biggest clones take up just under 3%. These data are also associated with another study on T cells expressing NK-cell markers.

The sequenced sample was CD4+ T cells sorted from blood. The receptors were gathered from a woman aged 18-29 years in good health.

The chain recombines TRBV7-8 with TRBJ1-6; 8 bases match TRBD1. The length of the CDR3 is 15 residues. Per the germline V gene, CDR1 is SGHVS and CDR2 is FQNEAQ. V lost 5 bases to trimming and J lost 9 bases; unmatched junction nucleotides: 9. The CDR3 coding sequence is TGTGCCAGCAGCACCTGGACAGGGCTACGTTCACCCCTCCACTTT. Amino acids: CASSTWTGLRSPLHF.

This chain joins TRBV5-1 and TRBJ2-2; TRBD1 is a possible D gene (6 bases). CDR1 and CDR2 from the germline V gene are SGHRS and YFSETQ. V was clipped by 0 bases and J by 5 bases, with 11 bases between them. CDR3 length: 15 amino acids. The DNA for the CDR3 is TGCGCCAGCAGCTTGGCCCCAGGGGATACCGGGGAGCTGTTTTTT. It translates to CASSLAPGDTGELFF.

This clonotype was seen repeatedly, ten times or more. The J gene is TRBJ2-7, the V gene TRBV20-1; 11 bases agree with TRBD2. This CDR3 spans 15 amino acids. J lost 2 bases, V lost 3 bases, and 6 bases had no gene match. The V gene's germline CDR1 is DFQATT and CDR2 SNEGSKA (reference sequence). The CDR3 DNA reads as TGCAGTGCTAGTGAAGGGACTAGCGGAACCTACGAGCAGTACTTC. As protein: CSASEGTSGTYEQYF.

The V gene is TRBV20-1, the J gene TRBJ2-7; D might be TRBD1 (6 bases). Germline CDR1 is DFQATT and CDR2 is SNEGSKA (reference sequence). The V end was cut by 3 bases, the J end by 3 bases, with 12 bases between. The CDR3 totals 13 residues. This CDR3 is CSASYRADYEQYF. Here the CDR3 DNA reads TGCAGTGCTAGCTACAGGGCGGACTACGAGCAGTACTTC.

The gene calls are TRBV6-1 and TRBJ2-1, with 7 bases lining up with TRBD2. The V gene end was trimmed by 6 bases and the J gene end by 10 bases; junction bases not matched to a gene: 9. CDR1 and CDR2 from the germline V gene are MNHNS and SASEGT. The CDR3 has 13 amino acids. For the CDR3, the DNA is TGTGCCAGCAGAGGACTAGATACAAAAGAGCAGTTCTTC. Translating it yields CASRGLDTKEQFF.

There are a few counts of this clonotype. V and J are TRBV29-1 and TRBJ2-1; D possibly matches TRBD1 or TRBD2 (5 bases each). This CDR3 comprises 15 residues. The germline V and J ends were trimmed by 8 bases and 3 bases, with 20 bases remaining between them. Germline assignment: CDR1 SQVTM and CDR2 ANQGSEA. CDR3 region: CSMRSRDLYYNEQFF. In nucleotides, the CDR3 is TGCAGCATGCGCTCCCGGGACCTCTACTACAATGAGCAGTTCTTC.

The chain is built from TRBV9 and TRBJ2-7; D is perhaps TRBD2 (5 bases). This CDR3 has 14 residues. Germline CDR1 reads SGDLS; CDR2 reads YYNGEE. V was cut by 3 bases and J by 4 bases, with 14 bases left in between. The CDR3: CASSERFEGYEQYF. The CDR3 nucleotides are TGTGCCAGCAGCGAGAGGTTCGAGGGTTACGAGCAGTACTTC.

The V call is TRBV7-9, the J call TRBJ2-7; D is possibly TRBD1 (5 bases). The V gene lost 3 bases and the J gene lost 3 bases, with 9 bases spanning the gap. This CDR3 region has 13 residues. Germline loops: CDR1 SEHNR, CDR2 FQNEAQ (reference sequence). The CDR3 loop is CASSLGRVYEQYF. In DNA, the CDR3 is TGTGCCAGCAGCTTGGGCAGGGTCTACGAGCAGTACTTC.

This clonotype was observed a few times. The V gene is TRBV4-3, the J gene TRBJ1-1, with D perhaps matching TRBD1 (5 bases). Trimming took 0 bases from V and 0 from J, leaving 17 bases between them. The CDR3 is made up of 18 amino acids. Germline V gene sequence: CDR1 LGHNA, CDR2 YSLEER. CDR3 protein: CASSQENRLGRMNTEAFF. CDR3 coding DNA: TGCGCCAGCAGCCAAGAAAATCGTTTGGGACGGATGAACACTGAAGCTTTCTTT.

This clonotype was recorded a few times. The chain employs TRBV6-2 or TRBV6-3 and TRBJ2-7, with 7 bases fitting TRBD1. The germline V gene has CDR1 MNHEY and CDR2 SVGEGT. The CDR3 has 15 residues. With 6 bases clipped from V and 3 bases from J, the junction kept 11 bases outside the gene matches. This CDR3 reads CASRERQGAYYEQYF. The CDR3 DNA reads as TGTGCCAGCAGGGAAAGACAGGGCGCCTACTACGAGCAGTACTTC.

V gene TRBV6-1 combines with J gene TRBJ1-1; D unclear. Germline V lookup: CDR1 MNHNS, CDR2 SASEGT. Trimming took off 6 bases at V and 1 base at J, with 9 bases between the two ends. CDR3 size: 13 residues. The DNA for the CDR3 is TGTGCCAGCAGAATAGCCGGGAACACTGAAGCTTTCTTT. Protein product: CASRIAGNTEAFF.

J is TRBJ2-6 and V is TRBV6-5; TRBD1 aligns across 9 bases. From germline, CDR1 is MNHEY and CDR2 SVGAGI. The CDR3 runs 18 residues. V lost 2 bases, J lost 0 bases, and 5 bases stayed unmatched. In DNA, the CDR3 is TGTGCCAGCAGTTACGGGACAGGGCCTCGCTCTGGGGCCAACGTCCTGACTTTC. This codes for CASSYGTGPRSGANVLTF.

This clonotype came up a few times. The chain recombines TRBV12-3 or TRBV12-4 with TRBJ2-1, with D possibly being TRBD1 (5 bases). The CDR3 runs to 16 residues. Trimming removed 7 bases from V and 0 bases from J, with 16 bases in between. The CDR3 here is CASISRAESSYNEQFF. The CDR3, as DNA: TGTGCCAGCATTTCCAGGGCCGAGAGCTCCTACAATGAGCAGTTCTTC.